Each of the 5 T cell receptor beta chains below was sequenced from the same sample in a study of cytomegalovirus exposure and HLA in healthy donors. A multiplex PCR was run with 60 Vbeta primers and 13 Jbeta primers. This table comes from immunoSEQ multiplex PCR, and its TCRdb copy is limited to in-frame clones, with some not included. The data hold 85,000 to 120,000 clones, with under 80% observed a single time. The sample consisted of PBMCs. These receptors came from a woman between 50 and 59 years old in good health and CMV-seropositive.

The rearrangement links TRBV5-1 to TRBJ1-2; D is ambiguous. The V gene lost 1 base and the J gene lost 0 bases, with 10 bases spanning the gap. Germline V lookup: CDR1 SGHRS, CDR2 YFSETQ. CDR3 length: 15 residues. The CDR3 here is CASSLNTVPNYGYTF. DNA of the CDR3: TGCGCCAGCAGCTTGAACACAGTGCCTAACTATGGCTACACCTTC.

CDR3 bases: TGTGCCAGCAGTTCCTTAGGACAGGGTGGGTCTTACGAGCAGTACTTC. Amino acids: CASSSLGQGGSYEQYF. The chain combines TRBV28 with TRBJ2-7; 8 nucleotides agree with TRBD1. The CDR3 consists of 16 residues. The ends lost 4 bases at V and 4 bases at J; junction bases unmatched: 12. Looked up from germline, CDR1 is MDHEN and CDR2 is SYDVKM.

This clone was picked up one time. A read error may produce the germline difference seen at one junction end. The chain's CDR3 is CAISASELQETQYF. As DNA, the CDR3 is TGTGCCATCAGTGCGTCGGAGCTCCAAGAGACCCAGTACTTC. The V call is TRBV6-1, the J call TRBJ2-5; no clear D gene. CDR1 is MNHNS and CDR2 is SASEGT in the germline V gene. This CDR3 comprises 14 residues.

The chain couples TRBV10-3 to TRBJ1-4, with D tentatively TRBD1 (5 bases). With 4 bases removed from V and 8 bases from J, the gap between germline ends came to 11 bases. The CDR3 covers 13 residues. Germline lookup yields CDR1 ENHRY and CDR2 SYGVKD. Written as DNA, the CDR3 is TGTGCCATCAGTGGACAGATGGGAGAAAAACTGTTTTTT. It is translated as CAISGQMGEKLFF.

This clone was picked up many times. This chain joins TRBV6-5 and TRBJ1-1; D gene ambiguous. CDR1 and CDR2 (germline): MNHEY, SVGAGI. Trimming stripped 7 bases from V and 1 base from J, with 13 bases between. This CDR3 is built from 14 residues. The CDR3 reads CASKRPGSNTEAFF. CDR3 bases: TGTGCCAGCAAGCGTCCGGGTTCGAACACTGAAGCTTTCTTT.